This T cell receptor beta chain was sequenced during a study of blood T cell repertoires in COVID-19. The wider study: COVID-19 samples from acute and convalescent phases originated in the United States, Italy and Spain. Sources were T cells, B-cell-depleted T cells, or PBMCs; the material itself was cDNA or gDNA.

Profiled with immunoSEQ multiplex PCR; TCRdb holds only in-frame clones, not every one. The table lists 75,000 to 100,000 clones, approximately 77% of them singletons. This CDR3 comprises 14 residues. J was trimmed by 4 bases and V by 5 bases; bases with no gene match: 6. Germline lookup yields CDR1 LNHDA and CDR2 SQIVND (reference sequence). V gene TRBV19 combines with J gene TRBJ2-5; 8 bases align to TRBD2. The receptor was derived from a woman older than 75 with acute or convalescent COVID-19. The specimen sequenced was peripheral blood. For the CDR3, the DNA is TGTGCCAGTAGTGTGCGGACTAGCTCAGAGACCCAGTACTTC. Its protein is CASSVRTSSETQYF. The full variable domain, rest sourced from reference TRBV19 and TRBJ2-5, is DGGITQSPKYLFRKEGQNVTLSCEQNLNHDAMYWYRQDPGQGLRLIYYSQIVNDFQKGDIAEGYSVSREKKESFPLTVTSAQKNPTAFYLCASSVRTSSETQYFGPGTRLLVL.